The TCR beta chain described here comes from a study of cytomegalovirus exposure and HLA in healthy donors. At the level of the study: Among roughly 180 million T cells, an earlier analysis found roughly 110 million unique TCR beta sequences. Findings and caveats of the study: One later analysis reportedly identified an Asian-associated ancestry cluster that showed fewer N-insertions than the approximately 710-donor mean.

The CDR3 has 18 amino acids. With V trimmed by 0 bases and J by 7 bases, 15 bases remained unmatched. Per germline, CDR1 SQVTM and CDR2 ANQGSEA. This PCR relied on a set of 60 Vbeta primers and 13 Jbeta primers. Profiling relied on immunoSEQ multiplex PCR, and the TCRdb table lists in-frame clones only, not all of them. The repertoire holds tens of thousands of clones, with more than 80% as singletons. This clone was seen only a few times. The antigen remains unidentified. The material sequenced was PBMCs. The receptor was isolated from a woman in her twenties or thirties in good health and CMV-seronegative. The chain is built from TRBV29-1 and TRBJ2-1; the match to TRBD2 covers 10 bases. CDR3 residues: CSVEDWMSGRASGNEQFF. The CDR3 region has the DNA TGCAGCGTTGAAGATTGGATGAGCGGGAGGGCCTCGGGGAATGAGCAGTTCTTC.